This T cell receptor (beta chain) was found in a study of Ad26.COV2.S vaccination and SARS-CoV-2 variants. Treatment reported: roughly 18 received Ad26.COV2.S at low or high dose, single or two shots; several received placebo; per-sample allocation not given. Samples analyzed were those drawn on day 63 after the first vaccine or placebo injection. Trimming removed 1 base at V and 3 bases at J, with 20 bases between. This CDR3 region has 17 residues. The repertoire was sequenced with immunoSEQ multiplex PCR; TCRdb's copy has only in-frame clones and lacks some. The table has about 680,000 clones, 89% seen once.

This chain connects TRBV5-7 to TRBJ2-7; D assignment may be TRBD1 or TRBD2 (5 bases each). TRBV5-7 is identified as an open reading frame with a role that is uncertain. The origin of this receptor is a person aged 18-60 years who received the Ad26.COV2.S COVID-19 vaccine or a placebo. The sample in question was peripheral blood, obtained in a trial of Ad26.COV2.S vaccine versus placebo. For the CDR3, the DNA is TGTGCCAGCAGCTTGCCTCCAAGGTGGCGAGGGGACTACGAGCAGTACTTC. Translated: CASSLPPRWRGDYEQYF.